This TCR beta chain comes out of a study of T cell repertoires in cytomegalovirus infection. Study in general: CMV epitopes used comprised recently identified HLA-C-restricted ones and well-studied HLA-B-restricted ones. Public TCR beta signatures were indicative of both CMV infection and a matching HLA type. General study findings and limits: Identification of carriers of CMV plus the relevant HLA was performed using cumulative public TCR beta family frequency. Clonotype analysis showed dominance of the ex vivo response by HLA-C-restricted CMV-specific TCR beta clonotypes.

The CDR3 has 16 amino acids. Germline-derived CDR1 and CDR2 are LNHNV and YYDKDF (reference sequence). V was clipped by 4 bases and J by 3 bases; unmatched bases: 12. Concerning this clonotype itself: The antigen remains unidentified.

TCRdb independently ran MiXCR on the reads; one entry per CDR3 protein. The sample includes approximately 600,000 distinct CDR3 sequences, 40% of them seen just once. Sample: cultured PBMCs, taken from culture after CMV antigen stimulation. The clonotype originates from a human donor in good health (CMV status not recorded). Some clones in this sample may be carry-over from other donors' samples. The gene calls are TRBV15 and TRBJ2-7; the match to TRBD2 covers 7 bases. This CDR3 reads CATSIGGSYNNYEQYF. The CDR3 nucleotides read TGTGCCACCAGCATTGGCGGGAGTTACAATAACTACGAGCAGTACTTC.